The sequence of this TCR beta chain was determined in a study of glioma-infiltrating T cells after dendritic cell vaccination. Whole-study results and caveats: The cohort had few patients with full blood and tumor sets.

The table came from immunoSEQ multiplex PCR; TCRdb's copy has only in-frame clones and leaves some out. The repertoire has 90,000 to 95,000 clones, 75% to 85% of them found once; the top ten carry approximately 2%. About this clone: Its antigen is not identified.

CDR3 size: 13 residues. Trimming removed 2 bases at V and 4 bases at J, with 7 bases between. Germline loops: CDR1 SGHRS, CDR2 YFSETQ. Stated time point: after dendritic cell vaccination, including at tumor progression/relapse. The TCR was taken from a human donor with glioblastoma. The J gene is TRBJ2-1, the V gene TRBV5-1; the D is unclear. Sequences were derived from blood, sampled after dendritic cell vaccination. CDR3 DNA: TGCGCCAGCAGCTTTGACTTATACAATGAGCAGTTCTTC. This translates into CASSFDLYNEQFF.